The present TCR beta chain was sequenced within a study of CD8+ T cells in alopecia areata. As for the study in general: Female C3H/HeJ recipients aged roughly 6-11 weeks got skin from C3H/HeJ graft donors aged about 6-13 months that had spontaneous alopecia. General observations from the study: Clonality was higher in lesional than normal scalp, especially in alopecia totalis/universalis. Mice showed clearer TCR sharing than patients did, a gap that was possibly HLA-related.

RNA extraction was followed by reverse transcription into cDNA, which acted as the sequencing template. Libraries were prepared by immunoSEQ multiplex PCR; TCRdb keeps only in-frame clonotypes and omits some of them. The data show around 290,000 clones, with none appearing a single time. This CDR3 comprises 15 residues. The V gene end was trimmed by 5 bases and the J gene end by 1 base; junction bases not matched to a gene: 2. CDR1 and CDR2 (germline): NSQYPW, LRSPGD (reference sequence). Sorting used CD4, CD8alpha, NKG2D, NKG2ACE and other markers on pooled cutaneous lymph node cells. Remarks on this clone: What it binds is unknown. Genes and germline come from the mouse. Read coverage stops 4 residues before the CDR3 terminus; the germline J gene supplies the remainder.

The chain recombines TRBV1 with TRBJ2-3; the match to TRBD2 covers 11 bases. Sequencing input: CD4+ T cells sorted from a lymph node. The TCR sequence derives from a C3H/HeJ mouse with alopecia areata. Mouse strain MHC haplotype: H2-k. CDR3 amino acids: CTCSHWGGGAETLYF. The CDR3 DNA, read in part, is TGCACCTGCAGTCACTGGGGGGGCGGTGCAGAA. The variable domain in full, with the rest retrieved from reference TRBV1 and TRBJ2-3, is VTLLEQNPRWRLVPRGQAVNLRCILKNSQYPWMSWYQQDLQKQLQWLFTLRSPGDKEVKSLPGADYLATRVTDTELRLQVANMSQGRTLYCTCSHWGGGAETLYFGSGTRLTVL.